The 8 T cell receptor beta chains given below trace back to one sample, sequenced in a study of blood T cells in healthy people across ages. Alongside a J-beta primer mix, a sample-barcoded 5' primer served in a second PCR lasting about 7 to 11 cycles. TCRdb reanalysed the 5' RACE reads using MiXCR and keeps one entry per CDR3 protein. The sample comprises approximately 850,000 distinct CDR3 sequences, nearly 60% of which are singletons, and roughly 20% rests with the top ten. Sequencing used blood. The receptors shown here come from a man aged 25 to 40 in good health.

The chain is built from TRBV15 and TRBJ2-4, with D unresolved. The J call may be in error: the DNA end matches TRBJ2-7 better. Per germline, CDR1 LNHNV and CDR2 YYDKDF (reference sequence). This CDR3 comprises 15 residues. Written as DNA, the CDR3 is TGTGCCACCAGCAGAGATTTACCAAGGAGCTACGAGCAGTACTTC. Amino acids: CATSRDLPRSYEQYF.

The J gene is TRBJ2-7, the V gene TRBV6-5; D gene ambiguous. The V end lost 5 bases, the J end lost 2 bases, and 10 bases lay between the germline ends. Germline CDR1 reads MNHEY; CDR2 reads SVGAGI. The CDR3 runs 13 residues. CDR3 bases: TGTGCCAGCAGTGACGGCACGACCTACGAGCAGTACTTC. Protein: CASSDGTTYEQYF.

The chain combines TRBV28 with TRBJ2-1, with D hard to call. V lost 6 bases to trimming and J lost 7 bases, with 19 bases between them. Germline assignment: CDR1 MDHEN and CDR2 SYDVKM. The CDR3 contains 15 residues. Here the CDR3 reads CASSTPTLSGNEQFF. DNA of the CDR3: TGTGCCAGCAGCACCCCTACACTGAGTGGGAATGAGCAGTTCTTC.

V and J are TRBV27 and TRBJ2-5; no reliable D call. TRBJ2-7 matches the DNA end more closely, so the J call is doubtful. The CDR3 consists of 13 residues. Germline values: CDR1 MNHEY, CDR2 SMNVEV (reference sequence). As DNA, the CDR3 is TGTGCCAGCAGTTTATCGATAAGCGCCGAGCAGTACTTC. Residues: CASSLSISAEQYF.

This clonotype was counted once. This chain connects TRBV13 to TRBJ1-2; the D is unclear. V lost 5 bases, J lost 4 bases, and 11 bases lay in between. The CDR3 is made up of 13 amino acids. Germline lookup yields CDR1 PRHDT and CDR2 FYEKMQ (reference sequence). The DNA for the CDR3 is TGTGCCAGCAGCGCAGGACTCTCCTATGGCTACACCTTC. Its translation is CASSAGLSYGYTF.

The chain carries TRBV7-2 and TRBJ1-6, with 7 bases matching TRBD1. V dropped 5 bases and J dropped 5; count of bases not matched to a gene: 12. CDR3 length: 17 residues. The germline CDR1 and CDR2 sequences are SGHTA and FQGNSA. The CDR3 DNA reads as TGTGCCAGCAGCACTCAATCTAGGGGGCTAGATAATTCACCCCTCCACTTT. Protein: CASSTQSRGLDNSPLHF.

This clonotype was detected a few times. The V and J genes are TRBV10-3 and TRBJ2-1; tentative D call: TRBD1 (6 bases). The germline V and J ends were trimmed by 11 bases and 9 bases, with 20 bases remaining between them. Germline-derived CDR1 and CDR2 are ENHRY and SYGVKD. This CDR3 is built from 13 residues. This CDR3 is CALRQAQSGEQFF. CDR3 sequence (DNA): TGTGCCTTACGACAGGCTCAATCGGGTGAGCAGTTCTTC.

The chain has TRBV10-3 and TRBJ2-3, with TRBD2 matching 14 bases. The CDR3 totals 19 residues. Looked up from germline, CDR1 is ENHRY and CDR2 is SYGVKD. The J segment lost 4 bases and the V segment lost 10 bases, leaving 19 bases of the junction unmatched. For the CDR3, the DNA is TGTGCCACCTATCCCGGCCCCGGGACTAGCGGGAGAGAGGCAGATACGCAGTATTTT. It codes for CATYPGPGTSGREADTQYF.